This section outlines one TCR beta chain sequence together with its context. Antigen specificity is unknown. The V and J ends lost 4 bases and 2 bases, in that order; junction bases with no gene match: 8. CDR1 and CDR2 from the germline V gene are SNHLY and FYNNEI. This CDR3 region has 16 residues. Profiled with immunoSEQ multiplex PCR; TCRdb holds only in-frame clones, not every one. The sample yields 90,000 to 100,000 clones, nearly 90% seen once. This record comes from a study of T cell responses to AZD1222 COVID-19 vaccine. Study-wide findings and caveats: Sampling captured repertoires only after the peak T cell response.

The chain uses TRBV2 and TRBJ2-5; 9 bases match TRBD2. The sequences come from peripheral blood, collected on day 0 of AZD1222 vaccination. The receptor comes from an adult in good health. This CDR3 reads CASSAAGGPVQETQYF. The CDR3 region has the DNA TGTGCCAGCAGTGCGGCGGGAGGGCCTGTGCAAGAGACCCAGTACTTC.